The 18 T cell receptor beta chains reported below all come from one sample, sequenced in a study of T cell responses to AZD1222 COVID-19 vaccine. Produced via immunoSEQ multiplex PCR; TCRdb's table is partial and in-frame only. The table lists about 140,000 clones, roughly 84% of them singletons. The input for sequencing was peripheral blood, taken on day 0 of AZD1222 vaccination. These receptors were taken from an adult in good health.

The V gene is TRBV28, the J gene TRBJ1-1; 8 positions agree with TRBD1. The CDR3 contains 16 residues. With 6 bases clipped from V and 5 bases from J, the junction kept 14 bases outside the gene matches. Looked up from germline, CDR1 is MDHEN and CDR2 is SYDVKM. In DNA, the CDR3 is TGTGCCAGCAGCCCCCCCGGGAGGACAGGGAATACTGAAGCTTTCTTT. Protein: CASSPPGRTGNTEAFF. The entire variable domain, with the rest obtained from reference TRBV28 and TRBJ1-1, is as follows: DVKVTQSSRYLVKRTGEKVFLECVQDMDHENMFWYRQDPGLGLRLIYFSYDVKMKEKGDIPEGYSVSREKKERFSLILESASTNQTSMYLCASSPPGRTGNTEAFFGQGTRLTVV.

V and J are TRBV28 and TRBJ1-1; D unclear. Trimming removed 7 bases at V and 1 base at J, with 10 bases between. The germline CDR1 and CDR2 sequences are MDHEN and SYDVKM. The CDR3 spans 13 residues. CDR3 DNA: TGTGCCAGCACACGCCATAAGAACACTGAAGCTTTCTTT. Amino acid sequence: CASTRHKNTEAFF.

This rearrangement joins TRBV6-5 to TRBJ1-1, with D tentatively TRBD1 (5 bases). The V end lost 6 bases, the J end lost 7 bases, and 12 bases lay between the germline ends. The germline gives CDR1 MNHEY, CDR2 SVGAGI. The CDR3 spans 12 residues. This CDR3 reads CASSRTGGEAFF. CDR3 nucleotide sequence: TGTGCCAGCAGCCGGACTGGGGGTGAAGCTTTCTTT.

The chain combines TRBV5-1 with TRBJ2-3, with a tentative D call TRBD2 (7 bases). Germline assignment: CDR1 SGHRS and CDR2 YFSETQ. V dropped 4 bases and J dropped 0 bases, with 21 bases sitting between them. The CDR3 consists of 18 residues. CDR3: CASSPLPGTGGSTDTQYF. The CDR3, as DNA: TGCGCCAGCAGCCCACTCCCCGGAACGGGGGGCAGCACAGATACGCAGTATTTT.

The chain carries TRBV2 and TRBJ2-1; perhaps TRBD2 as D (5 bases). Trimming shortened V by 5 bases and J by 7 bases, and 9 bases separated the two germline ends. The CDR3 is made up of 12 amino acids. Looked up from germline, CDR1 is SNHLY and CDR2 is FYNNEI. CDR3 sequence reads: CASSTSGNEQFF. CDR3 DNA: TGTGCCAGCAGTACGAGCGGTAATGAGCAGTTCTTC.

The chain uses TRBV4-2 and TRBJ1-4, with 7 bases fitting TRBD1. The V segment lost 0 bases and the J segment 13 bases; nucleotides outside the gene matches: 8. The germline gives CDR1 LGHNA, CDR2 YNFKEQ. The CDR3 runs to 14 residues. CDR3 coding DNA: TGTGCCAGCAGCCAAGAGACAGGGTCGGATGTACTGTTTTTT. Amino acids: CASSQETGSDVLFF.

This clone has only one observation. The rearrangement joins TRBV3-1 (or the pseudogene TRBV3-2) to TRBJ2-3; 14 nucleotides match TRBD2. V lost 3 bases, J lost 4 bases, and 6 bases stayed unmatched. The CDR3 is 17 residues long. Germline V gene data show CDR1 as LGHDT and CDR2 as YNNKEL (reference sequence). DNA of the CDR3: TGTGCCAGCAGCCACCAGACTAGCGGGGGGGCCTCAGATACGCAGTATTTT. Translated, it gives CASSHQTSGGASDTQYF.

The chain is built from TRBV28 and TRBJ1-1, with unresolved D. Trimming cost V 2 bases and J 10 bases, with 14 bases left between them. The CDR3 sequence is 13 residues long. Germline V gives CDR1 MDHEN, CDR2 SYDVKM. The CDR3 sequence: CASSLPPGNGAFF. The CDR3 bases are TGTGCCAGCAGTTTACCTCCGGGAAATGGAGCTTTCTTT.

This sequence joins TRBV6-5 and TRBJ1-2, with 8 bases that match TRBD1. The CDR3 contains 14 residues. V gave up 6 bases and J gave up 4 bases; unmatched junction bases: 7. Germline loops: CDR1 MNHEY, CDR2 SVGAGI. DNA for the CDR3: TGTGCCAGCAGCCCCCGGACAGGGCTCTATGGCTACACCTTC. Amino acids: CASSPRTGLYGYTF.

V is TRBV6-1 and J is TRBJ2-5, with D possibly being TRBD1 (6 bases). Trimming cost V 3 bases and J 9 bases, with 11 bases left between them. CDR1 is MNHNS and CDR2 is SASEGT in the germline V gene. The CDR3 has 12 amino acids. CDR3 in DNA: TGTGCCAGCAGTGACGAAACAGGGTCCCAGTACTTC. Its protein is CASSDETGSQYF.

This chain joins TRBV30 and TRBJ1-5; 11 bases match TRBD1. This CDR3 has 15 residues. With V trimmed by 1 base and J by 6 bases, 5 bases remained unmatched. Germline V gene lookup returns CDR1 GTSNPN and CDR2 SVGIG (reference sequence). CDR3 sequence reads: CAWSGGQGAGQPQHF. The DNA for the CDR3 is TGTGCCTGGAGTGGAGGACAGGGGGCCGGTCAGCCCCAGCATTTT.

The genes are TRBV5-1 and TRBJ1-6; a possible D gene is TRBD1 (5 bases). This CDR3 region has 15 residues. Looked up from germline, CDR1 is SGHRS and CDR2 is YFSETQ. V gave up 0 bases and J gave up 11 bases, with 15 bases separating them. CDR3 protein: CASSLASQQATPLHF. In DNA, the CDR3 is TGCGCCAGCAGCTTGGCCTCTCAACAGGCGACACCCCTCCACTTT.

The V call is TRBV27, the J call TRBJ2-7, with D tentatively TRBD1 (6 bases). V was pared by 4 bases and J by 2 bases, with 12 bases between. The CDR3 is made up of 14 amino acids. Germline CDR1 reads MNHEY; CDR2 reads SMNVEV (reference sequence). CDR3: CASSSDRITYEQYF. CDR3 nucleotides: TGTGCCAGCAGTTCCGACAGGATTACCTACGAGCAGTACTTC.

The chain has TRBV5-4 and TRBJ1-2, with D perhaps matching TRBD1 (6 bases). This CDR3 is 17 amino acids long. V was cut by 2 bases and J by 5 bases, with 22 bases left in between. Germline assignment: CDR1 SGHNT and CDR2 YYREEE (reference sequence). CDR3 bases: TGTGCCAGCAGCTTAATGGGACAAGGACCAACACCATATGGCTACACCTTC. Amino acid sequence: CASSLMGQGPTPYGYTF. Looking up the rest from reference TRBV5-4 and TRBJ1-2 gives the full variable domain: ETGVTQSPTHLIKTRGQQVTLRCSSQSGHNTVSWYQQALGQGPQFIFQYYREEENGRGNFPPRFSGLQFPNYSSELNVNALELDDSALYLCASSLMGQGPTPYGYTFGSGTRLTVV.

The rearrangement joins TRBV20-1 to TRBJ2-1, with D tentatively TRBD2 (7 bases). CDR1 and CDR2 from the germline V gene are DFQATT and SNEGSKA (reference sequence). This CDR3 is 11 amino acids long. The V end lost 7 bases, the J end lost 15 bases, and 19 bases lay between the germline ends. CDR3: CSGESGGRRFF. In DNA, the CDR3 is TGCAGTGGCGAGTCGGGGGGCCGACGGTTCTTC.

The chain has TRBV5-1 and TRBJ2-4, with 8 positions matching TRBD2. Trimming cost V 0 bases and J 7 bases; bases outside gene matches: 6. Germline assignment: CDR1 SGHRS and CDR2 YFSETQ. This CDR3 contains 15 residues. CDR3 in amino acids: CASSLAWRGDNIQYF. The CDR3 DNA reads TGCGCCAGCAGCTTGGCCTGGCGGGGGGATAACATTCAGTACTTC. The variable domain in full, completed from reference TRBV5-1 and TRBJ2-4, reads KAGVTQTPRYLIKTRGQQVTLSCSPISGHRSVSWYQQTPGQGLQFLFEYFSETQRNKGNFPGRFSGRQFSNSRSEMNVSTLELGDSALYLCASSLAWRGDNIQYFGAGTRLSVL.

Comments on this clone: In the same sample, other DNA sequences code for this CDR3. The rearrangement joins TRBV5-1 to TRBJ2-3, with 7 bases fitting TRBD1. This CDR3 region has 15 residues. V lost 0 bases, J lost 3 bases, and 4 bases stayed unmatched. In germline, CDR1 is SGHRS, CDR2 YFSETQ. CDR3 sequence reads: CASSLGQGDTDTQYF. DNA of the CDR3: TGCGCCAGCAGCTTGGGACAGGGAGATACAGATACGCAGTATTTT.

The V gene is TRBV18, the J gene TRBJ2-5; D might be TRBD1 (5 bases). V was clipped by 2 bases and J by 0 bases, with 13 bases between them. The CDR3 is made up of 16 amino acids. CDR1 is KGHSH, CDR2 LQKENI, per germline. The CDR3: CASSPVRRQNQETQYF. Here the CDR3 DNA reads TGTGCCAGCTCACCAGTGCGCCGACAGAACCAAGAGACCCAGTACTTC.